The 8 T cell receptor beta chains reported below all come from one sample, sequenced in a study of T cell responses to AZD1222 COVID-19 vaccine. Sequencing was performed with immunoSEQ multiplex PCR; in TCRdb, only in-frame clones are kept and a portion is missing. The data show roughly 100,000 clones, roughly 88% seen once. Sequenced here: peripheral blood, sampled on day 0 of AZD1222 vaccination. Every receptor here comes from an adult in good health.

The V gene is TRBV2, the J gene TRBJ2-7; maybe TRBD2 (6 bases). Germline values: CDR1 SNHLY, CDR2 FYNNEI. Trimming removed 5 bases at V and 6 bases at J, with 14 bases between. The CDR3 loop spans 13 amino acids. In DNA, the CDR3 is TGTGCCAGCAGTTACAATCAGGGAGGCGAGCAGTACTTC. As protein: CASSYNQGGEQYF. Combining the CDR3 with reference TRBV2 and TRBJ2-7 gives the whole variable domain EPEVTQTPSHQVTQMGQEVILRCVPISNHLYFYWYRQILGQKVEFLVSFYNNEISEKSEIFDDQFSVERPDGSNFTLKIRSTKLEDSAMYFCASSYNQGGEQYFGPGTRLTVT.

CDR3 region: CASSLATGDTDTQYF. The CDR3 DNA is TGTGCCAGCAGCTTAGCAACAGGAGACACAGATACGCAGTATTTT. The rearrangement links TRBV7-9 to TRBJ2-3; possible D gene TRBD1, 5 bases. V gave up 0 bases and J gave up 2 bases, with 9 bases separating them. The CDR3 runs 15 residues. Germline values: CDR1 SEHNR, CDR2 FQNEAQ (reference sequence).

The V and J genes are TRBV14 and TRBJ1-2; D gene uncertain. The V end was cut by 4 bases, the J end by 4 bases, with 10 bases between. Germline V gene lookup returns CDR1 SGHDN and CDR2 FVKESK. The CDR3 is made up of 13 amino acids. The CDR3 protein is CASSLEQIYGYTF. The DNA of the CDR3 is TGTGCCAGCAGCCTAGAACAGATCTATGGCTACACCTTC.

The CDR3 nucleotides are TGCGCCAGCAGCCCCTTCACGGGGCCCTACAATGAGCAGTTCTTC. It specifies CASSPFTGPYNEQFF. V gene TRBV5-1 combines with J gene TRBJ2-1, with D possibly being TRBD1 or TRBD2 (5 bases each). From germline, CDR1 is SGHRS and CDR2 YFSETQ. The CDR3 is made up of 15 amino acids. V lost 4 bases and J lost 2, with 13 bases in between.

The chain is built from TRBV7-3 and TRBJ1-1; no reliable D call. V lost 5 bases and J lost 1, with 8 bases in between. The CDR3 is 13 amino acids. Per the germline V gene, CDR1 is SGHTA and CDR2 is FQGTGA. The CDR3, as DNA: TGTGCCAGCAGCCCCATGGCGAACACTGAAGCTTTCTTT. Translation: CASSPMANTEAFF.

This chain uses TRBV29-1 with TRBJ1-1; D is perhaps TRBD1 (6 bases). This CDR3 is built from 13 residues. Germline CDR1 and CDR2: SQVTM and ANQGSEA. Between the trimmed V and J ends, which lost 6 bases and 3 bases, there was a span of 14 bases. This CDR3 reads CSVQGKRDTEAFF. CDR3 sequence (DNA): TGCAGCGTCCAGGGGAAACGGGACACTGAAGCTTTCTTT.

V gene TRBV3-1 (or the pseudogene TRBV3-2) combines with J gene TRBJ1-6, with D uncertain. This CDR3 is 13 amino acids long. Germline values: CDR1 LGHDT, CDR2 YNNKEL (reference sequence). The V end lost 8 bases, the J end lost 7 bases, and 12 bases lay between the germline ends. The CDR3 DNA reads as TGTGCCAGCGCGCAGGTTCCCAATTCACCCCTCCACTTT. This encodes CASAQVPNSPLHF.

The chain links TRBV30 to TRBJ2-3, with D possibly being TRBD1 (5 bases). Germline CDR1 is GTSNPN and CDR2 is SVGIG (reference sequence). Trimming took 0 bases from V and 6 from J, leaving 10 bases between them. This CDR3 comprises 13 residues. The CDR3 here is CAWSVGPGDTQYF. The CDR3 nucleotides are TGTGCCTGGAGTGTGGGGCCTGGGGATACGCAGTATTTT.